The entry below describes one T cell receptor (beta chain). Its target is not known. At the Johns Hopkins FTIC core, DNA taken from cultured CD4+ T cells was sequenced by way of the Oncomine TCR Beta short-read assay. TCRdb processed the PCR reads anew with MiXCR; each CDR3 protein has one entry. This sample has more than 6,000 distinct CDR3 sequences, with approximately 42% found just once. Treatment defined: approximately 10-day PBMC culture with coronavirus spike peptide pools or control peptides (ViraFEST assay). For ViraFEST, peptide pools expanded antigen-specific T cells, after which the TCRs were sequenced. This entry is derived from a study of vaccination and CD4 T cells after COVID-19. Study details: Subjects got two shots of BNT162b2 or mRNA-1273 vaccine. Post-diagnosis, post-COVID samples were collected after a median around 100 days, ranging 35 to 161.

The germline gives CDR1 MNHEY, CDR2 SMNVEV (reference sequence). This CDR3 is 15 amino acids long. Unmatched junction bases numbered 5, after V lost 3 bases and J lost 0 bases. The clonotype comes from a human donor who had recovered from COVID-19. The chain employs TRBV27 and TRBJ2-7, with 7 bases matching TRBD1. Source material: CD4+ T cells from blood, cultured in vitro. The CDR3 region is CASSFLGQSSYEQYF. The CDR3 nucleotides are TGTGCCAGCAGTTTCTTGGGACAGTCCTCCTACGAGCAGTACTTC.